The entry below describes one TCR beta chain. Germline-derived CDR1 and CDR2 are SGHNT and YYREEE (reference sequence). J lost 4 bases, V lost 4 bases, and 11 bases had no gene match. This CDR3 has 17 residues. These data are taken from a study of T cell changes during pregnancy in multiple sclerosis. TCRdb's table, derived via immunoSEQ multiplex PCR, lists solely in-frame clones and lacks some. This sample has 30,000 or so clones; around nine tenths occur once, and the top ten carry roughly 0.41%. The chain joins TRBV5-4 to TRBJ2-1; 10 bases agree with TRBD2. The receptor's source is a female donor in good health, enrolled as a control in a pregnancy study. Sequenced here: CD4+ T cells from peripheral blood mononuclear cells, sampled in the second trimester of pregnancy. The CDR3 reads CASSPAPGLALYNEQFF. The CDR3 bases are TGTGCCAGCAGCCCCGCGCCGGGACTAGCGCTTTACAATGAGCAGTTCTTC. Together with reference TRBV5-4 and TRBJ2-1, the CDR3 gives the full variable domain: ETGVTQSPTHLIKTRGQQVTLRCSSQSGHNTVSWYQQALGQGPQFIFQYYREEENGRGNFPPRFSGLQFPNYSSELNVNALELDDSALYLCASSPAPGLALYNEQFFGPGTRLTVL.